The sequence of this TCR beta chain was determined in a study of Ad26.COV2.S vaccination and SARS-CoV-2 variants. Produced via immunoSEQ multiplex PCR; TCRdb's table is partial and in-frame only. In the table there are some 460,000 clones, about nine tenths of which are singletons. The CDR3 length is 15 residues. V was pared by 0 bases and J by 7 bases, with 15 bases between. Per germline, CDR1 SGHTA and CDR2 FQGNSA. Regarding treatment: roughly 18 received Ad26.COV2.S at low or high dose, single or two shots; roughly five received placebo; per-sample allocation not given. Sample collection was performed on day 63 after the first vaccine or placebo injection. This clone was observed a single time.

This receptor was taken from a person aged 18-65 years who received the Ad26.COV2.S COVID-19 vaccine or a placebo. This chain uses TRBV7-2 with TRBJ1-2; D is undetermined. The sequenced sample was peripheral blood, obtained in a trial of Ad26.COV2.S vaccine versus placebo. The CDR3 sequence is CASSLAGRSEGGYTF. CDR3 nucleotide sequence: TGTGCCAGCAGCTTAGCGGGGAGATCCGAGGGTGGCTACACCTTC. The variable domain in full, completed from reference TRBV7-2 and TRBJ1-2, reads GAGVSQSPSNKVTEKGKDVELRCDPISGHTALYWYRQSLGQGLEFLIYFQGNSAPDKSGLPSDRFSAERTGGSVSTLTIQRTQQEDSAVYLCASSLAGRSEGGYTFGSGTRLTVV.